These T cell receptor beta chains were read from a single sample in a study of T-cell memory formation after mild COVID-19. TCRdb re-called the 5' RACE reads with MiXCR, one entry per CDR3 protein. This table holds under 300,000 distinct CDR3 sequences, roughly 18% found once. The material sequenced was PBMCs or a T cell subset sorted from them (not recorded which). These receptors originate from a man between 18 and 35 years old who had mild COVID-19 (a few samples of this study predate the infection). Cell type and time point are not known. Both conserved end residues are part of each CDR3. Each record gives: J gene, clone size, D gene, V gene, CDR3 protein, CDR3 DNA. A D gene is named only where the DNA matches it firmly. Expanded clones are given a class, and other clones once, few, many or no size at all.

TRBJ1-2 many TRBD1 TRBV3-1 CASSEQGNGYTF TGTGCCAGCAGCGAACAGGGGAATGGCTACACCTTC
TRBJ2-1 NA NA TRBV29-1 CSVEGFRVANEQFF TGCAGCGTTGAGGGGTTCAGGGTGGCCAATGAGCAGTTCTTC
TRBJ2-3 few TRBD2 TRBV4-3 CASSPGGVTDTQYF TGCGCCAGCAGCCCGGGGGGGGTCACAGATACGCAGTATTTT
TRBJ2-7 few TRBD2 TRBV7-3 CASSLAGGTLYEQYF TGTGCCAGCAGCCTAGCGGGGGGGACCCTGTACGAGCAGTACTTC
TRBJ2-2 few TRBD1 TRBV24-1 CATSDFRGFDTGELFF TGTGCCACCAGTGATTTCAGGGGGTTTGACACCGGGGAGCTGTTTTTT
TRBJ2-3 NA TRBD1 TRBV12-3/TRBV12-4 CASSRGTGGATDTQYF TGTGCCAGCAGCCGCGGGACAGGGGGCGCGACAGATACGCAGTATTTT
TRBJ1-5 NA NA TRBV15 CATSREVGRANQPQHF TGTGCCACCAGCAGAGAGGTGGGACGGGCCAATCAGCCCCAGCATTTT
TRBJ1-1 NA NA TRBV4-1 CASSPPREEAQAFF TGCGCCAGCAGCCCGCCCAGGGAGGAGGCCCAAGCTTTCTTT
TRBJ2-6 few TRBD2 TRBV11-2 CASSERLAGASGANVLTF TGTGCCAGCAGCGAACGACTAGCGGGGGCCTCTGGGGCCAACGTCCTGACTTTC
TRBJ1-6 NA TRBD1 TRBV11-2 CASSLDTGGNSPLHF TGTGCCAGCAGCTTAGATACAGGGGGCAATTCACCCCTCCACTTT
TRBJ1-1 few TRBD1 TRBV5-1 CASSAQGAVTEAFF TGCGCCAGCAGCGCACAGGGGGCGGTCACTGAAGCTTTCTTT
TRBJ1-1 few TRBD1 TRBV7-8 CASSSQTGGTTEAFF TGTGCCAGCAGCTCGCAGACAGGGGGAACCACTGAAGCTTTCTTT
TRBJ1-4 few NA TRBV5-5 CASSPPHRGGNEKLFF TGTGCCAGCAGCCCACCCCACCGGGGGGGTAATGAAAAACTGTTTTTT
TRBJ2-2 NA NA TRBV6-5 CASGHSGELFF TGTGCCAGCGGTCACTCCGGGGAGCTGTTTTTT
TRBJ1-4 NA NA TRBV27 CASRGITNEKLFF TGTGCCAGCCGGGGGATAACTAATGAAAAACTGTTTTTT
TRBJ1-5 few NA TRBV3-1 CASSLSIAQPQHF TGTGCCAGCAGCCTGTCAATAGCTCAGCCCCAGCATTTT
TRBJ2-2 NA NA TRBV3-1 CASSPRTGVNTGELFF TGTGCCAGCAGCCCTCGAACGGGGGTGAACACCGGGGAGCTGTTTTTT
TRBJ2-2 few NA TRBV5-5 CASSLRRDPTGELFF TGTGCCAGCAGCTTGCGGAGGGACCCCACCGGGGAGCTGTTTTTT
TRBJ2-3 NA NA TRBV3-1 CASQELDTQYF TGTGCCAGTCAAGAGTTAGATACGCAGTATTTT
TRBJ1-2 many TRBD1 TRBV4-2 CASSQDLGSTGGPYGYTF TGTGCCAGCAGCCAAGATTTGGGTTCGACAGGGGGTCCCTATGGCTACACCTTC
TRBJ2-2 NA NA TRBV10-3 CAISESGGGLTGELFF TGTGCCATCAGTGAGTCCGGCGGGGGCCTCACCGGGGAGCTGTTTTTT
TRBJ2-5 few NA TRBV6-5 CASSPWLGGGGETQYF TGTGCCAGCAGCCCGTGGTTGGGAGGGGGCGGCGAGACCCAGTACTTC
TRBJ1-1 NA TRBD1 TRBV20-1 CSARDWDRATEAFF TGCAGTGCTAGAGATTGGGACAGGGCAACTGAAGCTTTCTTT
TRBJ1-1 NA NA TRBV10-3 CATREQMNTEAFF TGTGCTACGAGGGAACAGATGAACACTGAAGCTTTCTTT
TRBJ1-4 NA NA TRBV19 CASKDAATNEKLFF TGTGCCAGCAAGGACGCCGCAACTAATGAAAAACTGTTTTTT
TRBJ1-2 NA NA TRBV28 CASSPTGRGLPGYTF TGTGCCAGCAGTCCTACGGGAAGAGGGTTGCCCGGCTACACCTTC